This record looks at one TCR beta chain sequence and its context. TCRdb's table, derived via immunoSEQ multiplex PCR, lists solely in-frame clones and lacks some. The sample consists of roughly 400,000 clones, roughly 88% of them appearing once. The data are from a study of Ad26.COV2.S vaccination and SARS-CoV-2 variants. The treatment here: around 19 received Ad26.COV2.S at low or high dose, single or two shots; 5 received placebo; per-sample allocation not given. It was on day 63 after the first vaccine or placebo injection that samples were taken. The vaccine delivered Wuhan-strain SARS-CoV-2 spike through an Ad26 vector. This CDR3 has 14 residues. Looked up from germline, CDR1 is SGHTS and CDR2 is YDEGEE. The V end lost 4 bases, the J end lost 4 bases, and 14 bases lay between the germline ends.

The material sequenced was peripheral blood, taken in a trial of Ad26.COV2.S vaccine versus placebo. V usage is TRBV5-8 and J usage is TRBJ1-2; D possibly corresponds to TRBD1 (5 bases). The source of this sequence is a person aged 18-60 years who received the Ad26.COV2.S COVID-19 vaccine or a placebo. The CDR3 region has the DNA TGTGCCAGCAGCGAGACAGAGGGGACCTATGGCTACACCTTC. Translating gives CASSETEGTYGYTF.